A selection of T cell receptor beta chains follows, all from one sample in a study of cytomegalovirus exposure and HLA in healthy donors. Here immunoSEQ multiplex PCR was the method, and the copy in TCRdb shows in-frame clones only, minus some. The sample includes 89,000 or so clones, about three quarters of them seen just once. The sample comprised PBMCs. These receptors all stem from a boy between 10 and 17 years old in good health and CMV-seronegative. CDR3s include the opening cysteine and the closing phenylalanine or tryptophan. The D gene is left open where the match is weak. Part of the rows lack a size; the others show once, few, many or a class for expanded clones.

D	size	V	J	CDR3	DNA
NA	once	TRBV9	TRBJ2-3	CASSVEEATDTQYF	TGTGCCAGCAGCGTAGAGGAGGCCACAGATACGCAGTATTTT
NA	NA	TRBV13	TRBJ2-1	CASSSGTHEQFF	TGTGCCAGCAGCTCAGGGACACATGAGCAGTTCTTC
NA	few	TRBV9	TRBJ1-1	CASSVVDTSNTEAFF	TGTGCCAGCAGCGTAGTGGACACCTCGAACACTGAAGCTTTCTTT
NA	NA	TRBV7-2	TRBJ1-2	CASSLVGGEANYGYTF	TGTGCCAGCAGCTTAGTGGGGGGAGAAGCTAACTATGGCTACACCTTC
NA	NA	TRBV19	TRBJ1-4	CASSPQRENEKLFF	TGTGCCAGTAGTCCACAGAGGGAAAATGAAAAACTGTTTTTT
NA	NA	TRBV19	TRBJ2-7	CASSMSVSYEQYF	TGTGCCAGTAGTATGAGTGTCTCCTACGAGCAGTACTTC
TRBD1	NA	TRBV28	TRBJ2-7	CASNRGFYEQYF	TGTGCCAGCAACAGGGGGTTTTACGAGCAGTACTTC
TRBD1	NA	TRBV11-2	TRBJ1-6	CASSSGGGWNSPLHF	TGTGCCAGCAGCTCTGGAGGGGGCTGGAATTCACCCCTCCACTTT
NA	NA	TRBV28	TRBJ1-5	CASSYTGLAYSANQPQHF	TGTGCCAGCAGTTATACGGGACTAGCCTATTCTGCCAATCAGCCCCAGCATTTT
TRBD1	NA	TRBV7-6	TRBJ1-1	CASSNKQGLGAEAFF	TGTGCCAGCAGCAACAAACAGGGGCTGGGTGCTGAAGCTTTCTTT
NA	NA	TRBV28	TRBJ1-4	CASSLGGRTNEKLFF	TGTGCCAGCAGTTTGGGGGGGCGGACTAATGAAAAACTGTTTTTT
NA	NA	TRBV28	TRBJ1-6	CASTSGDFNSPLHF	TGTGCCAGCACCTCCGGGGACTTTAATTCACCCCTCCACTTT
TRBD2	NA	TRBV14	TRBJ2-1	CASSRVAGGGEQFF	TGTGCCAGCAGCCGAGTAGCGGGAGGTGGTGAGCAGTTCTTC
NA	NA	TRBV25-1	TRBJ1-1	CASRGQGHTEAFF	TGTGCCAGCAGAGGGCAGGGTCACACTGAAGCTTTCTTT
TRBD1	NA	TRBV27	TRBJ2-1	CASSRDRGTYNEQFF	TGTGCCAGCAGCCGCGACAGGGGAACCTACAATGAGCAGTTCTTC
NA	NA	TRBV5-1	TRBJ1-6	CASSSTGPNSPLHF	TGCGCCAGCAGCTCGACAGGACCAAATTCACCCCTCCACTTT
NA	NA	TRBV30	TRBJ2-7	CAWSANRGGSYEQYF	TGTGCCTGGAGTGCCAACCGGGGAGGCTCCTACGAGCAGTACTTC
TRBD2	few	TRBV6-4	TRBJ2-3	CASSDSAGGPADTQYF	TGTGCCAGCAGTGACTCAGCGGGAGGGCCGGCAGATACGCAGTATTTT
NA	NA	TRBV30	TRBJ1-2	CACQGGYGYTF	TGTGCCTGTCAGGGTGGCTATGGCTACACCTTC
NA	NA	TRBV6-1	TRBJ2-1	CAADEAWTYNEQFF	TGTGCCGCTGACGAGGCGTGGACCTACAATGAGCAGTTCTTC
NA	NA	TRBV11-2	TRBJ2-2	CASSFVHGELFF	TGTGCCAGCAGCTTTGTCCACGGGGAGCTGTTTTTT
TRBD1	NA	TRBV7-2	TRBJ1-2	CASSPGTGNFGYGYTF	TGTGCCAGCAGCCCTGGGACAGGGAATTTTGGCTATGGCTACACCTTC
NA	NA	TRBV7-2	TRBJ2-2	CASSLVVRNTGELFF	TGTGCCAGCAGCTTAGTAGTACGGAACACCGGGGAGCTGTTTTTT
NA	NA	TRBV2	TRBJ1-1	CATDTGKGDTEAFF	TGTGCCACCGATACAGGGAAGGGGGACACTGAAGCTTTCTTT
TRBD2	NA	TRBV6-4	TRBJ2-1	CASSEGSGSYNEQFF	TGTGCCAGCAGTGAAGGTAGCGGGAGCTACAATGAGCAGTTCTTC
TRBD1	few	TRBV9	TRBJ1-1	CASSTTGGGGTEAFF	TGTGCCAGCAGCACGACAGGGGGAGGGGGCACTGAAGCTTTCTTT
TRBD1	NA	TRBV11-3	TRBJ2-7	CASSSTGTGEQYF	TGTGCCAGCAGCTCCACCGGGACAGGGGAGCAGTACTTC
TRBD2	NA	TRBV11-2	TRBJ2-5	CASSLGRERQETQYF	TGTGCCAGCAGCTTAGGGCGGGAGCGTCAAGAGACCCAGTACTTC
NA	NA	TRBV7-9	TRBJ1-1	CASSTELNTEAFF	TGTGCCAGCAGTACTGAGTTGAACACTGAAGCTTTCTTT
NA	NA	TRBV7-2	TRBJ1-4	CASSLGQGTNEKLFF	TGTGCCAGCAGCTTAGGGCAGGGAACTAATGAAAAACTGTTTTTT
TRBD1	NA	TRBV28	TRBJ1-3	CASSDRASGNTIYF	TGTGCCAGCAGTGACAGGGCTTCTGGAAACACCATATATTTT
NA	once	TRBV7-9	TRBJ1-2	CASSPAGNYGYTF	TGTGCCAGCAGTCCGGCGGGGAACTATGGCTACACCTTC
TRBD2	NA	TRBV5-1	TRBJ2-7	CASSLEILAGGPGIRDYEQYF	TGCGCCAGCAGCTTGGAGATACTAGCGGGAGGGCCAGGCATTCGTGACTACGAGCAGTACTTC
TRBD1	NA	TRBV5-1	TRBJ1-6	CASSLDRISPLHF	TGCGCCAGCAGCCTGGACAGGATTTCACCCCTCCACTTT
NA	NA	TRBV6-5	TRBJ1-2	CASSRSQGLYGYTF	TGTGCCAGCAGTCGGTCACAGGGTCTCTATGGCTACACCTTC
NA	NA	TRBV18	TRBJ1-1	CASSPRKGDIDTEAFF	TGTGCCAGCTCACCACGAAAAGGGGACATCGACACTGAAGCTTTCTTT
NA	NA	TRBV4-1	TRBJ1-4	CASSHPVGRENEKLFF	TGCGCCAGCAGCCATCCCGTGGGAAGGGAGAATGAAAAACTGTTTTTT